What follows is one TCR beta chain and its context. The target antigen is unknown. A single base separates this from a much larger clone, so it may be a read error. The CDR3 runs 12 residues. The germline V gene encodes CDR1 DFQATT and CDR2 SNEGSKA (reference sequence). The sample originates from a study of Graves' ophthalmopathy and Graves' hyperthyroidism. Study-wide results and caveats: Clonotypes were expanded in thyroid at above 0.001 frequency, and most also appeared in blood.

The authors amplified TCR beta CDR3 regions, and they did so from RNA transcripts for repertoire sequencing. RT-PCR was first run with HTBI primers, then multiplex PCR in a second round. TCRdb redid the calling of the multiplex PCR reads with MiXCR, one entry per CDR3 protein. In the table there are over a million distinct CDR3 sequences, about 35% of which are singletons. Material: peripheral blood or thyroid tissue (not recorded which). The TCR sequence derives from an adult man with Graves' hyperthyroidism. V and J are TRBV20-1 and TRBJ2-5, with TRBD2 matching over 7 bases. The CDR3 region has the DNA TGCGGTGCCAAAGCGGGACTAGAGACCCAGTACTTC. Its protein product is CGAKAGLETQYF.